This T cell receptor beta chain was recovered during a study of a mutant IDH1 vaccine in newly diagnosed glioma. Study details: The earlier regimen, radiotherapy, temozolomide, or both, was most often both.

Regarding the study as a whole: Vaccination elicited immune responses in 80% to 95% of patients.

Time point specified: week 47, end of study. Each dose of the vaccine consisted of 300 ug of mutant IDH1 20-mer peptide, with topical imiquimod. The CDR3 is 15 amino acids. V shed 5 bases, J shed 9 bases, and the junction held 7 bases outside the gene matches. Germline lookup yields CDR1 SGHAT and CDR2 FQDESV (reference sequence). Profiled with immunoSEQ multiplex PCR; TCRdb holds only in-frame clones, not every one. The sample consists of some 60,000 clones, roughly 80% of them appearing once. As to this clone: Its antigen is unidentified.

The specimen comprised PBMCs, sampled from a glioma patient whose treatment included an IDH1 peptide vaccine. The sequence was collected from a woman in her 50s with glioma. The chain combines TRBV11-1 with TRBJ2-1, with 13 bases lining up with TRBD2. The CDR3 protein is CASSQLAGGSGEQFF. CDR3 sequence (DNA): TGTGCCAGCAGCCAACTAGCGGGGGGGTCGGGTGAGCAGTTCTTC.